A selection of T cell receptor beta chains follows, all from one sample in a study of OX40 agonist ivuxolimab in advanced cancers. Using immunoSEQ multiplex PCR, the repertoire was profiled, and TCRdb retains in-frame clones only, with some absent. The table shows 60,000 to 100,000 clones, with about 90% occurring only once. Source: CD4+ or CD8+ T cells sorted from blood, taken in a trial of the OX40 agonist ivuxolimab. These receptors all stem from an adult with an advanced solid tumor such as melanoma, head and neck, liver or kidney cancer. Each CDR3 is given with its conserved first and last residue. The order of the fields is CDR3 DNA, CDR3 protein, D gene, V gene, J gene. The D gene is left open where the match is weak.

DNA: TGTGCCAGTCAGCGGGGGGCCCATGAGCAGTTCTTC; CDR3: CASQRGAHEQFF; D: TRBD2; V: TRBV19; J: TRBJ2-1
DNA: TGTGCCAGCAGCCAAGACGTACGGGGGGGCCGCTACGAGCAGTACTTC; CDR3: CASSQDVRGGRYEQYF; D: TRBD2; V: TRBV7-9; J: TRBJ2-7
DNA: TGTGCCAGCAGTACGCTAGGACTAGTCCATGAGCAGTTCTTC; CDR3: CASSTLGLVHEQFF; D: TRBD2; V: TRBV27; J: TRBJ2-1
DNA: TGTGCCAGTAGTCCCCGGCCCCGGCCCTACGAGCAGTACTTC; CDR3: CASSPRPRPYEQYF; D: -; V: TRBV19; J: TRBJ2-7
DNA: TGTGCCAGTAGTCCGGGACTAGTATTCACGCAGTATTTT; CDR3: CASSPGLVFTQYF; D: TRBD2; V: TRBV19; J: TRBJ2-3
DNA: TGTGCCTGGAGTCCTTCAGGGGGAGCTTATGAAAAACTGTTTTTT; CDR3: CAWSPSGGAYEKLFF; D: TRBD1; V: TRBV30; J: TRBJ1-4
DNA: TGTGCCAGCAGCTCCGGGACAGGGTACTATGGCTACACCTTC; CDR3: CASSSGTGYYGYTF; D: TRBD1; V: TRBV5-4; J: TRBJ1-2
DNA: TGTGCCAGCAGCTTAGTTGGGACCTTGGGGGAGACCCAGTACTTC; CDR3: CASSLVGTLGETQYF; D: -; V: TRBV11-2; J: TRBJ2-5
DNA: TGTGCCAGCAGAGGGGGGACAGAATCGGGCACTGAAGCTTTCTTT; CDR3: CASRGGTESGTEAFF; D: TRBD1; V: TRBV6-6; J: TRBJ1-1
DNA: TGTGCCAGCTCACCATCGCAACAGGGAGAGACCCAGTACTTC; CDR3: CASSPSQQGETQYF; D: -; V: TRBV18; J: TRBJ2-5
DNA: TGTGCCAGCAACTCCCTTATATTGCCGGGACAGGGGGCGCGGACTGAAGCTTTCTTT; CDR3: CASNSLILPGQGARTEAFF; D: TRBD1; V: TRBV2; J: TRBJ1-1
DNA: TGTGCCAGCAGTCGCCCAGGGGGCGGGGAGACCCAGTACTTC; CDR3: CASSRPGGGETQYF; D: TRBD1; V: TRBV6-5; J: TRBJ2-5
DNA: TGTGCCAGCAGCCCCCTACTCGGCGGGGGGGCCCTGGAGACCCAGTACTTC; CDR3: CASSPLLGGGALETQYF; D: TRBD2; V: TRBV11-2; J: TRBJ2-5
DNA: TGTGCCAGCAGTTACGCCCGATTCATGAACACTGAAGCTTTCTTT; CDR3: CASSYARFMNTEAFF; D: -; V: TRBV6-6; J: TRBJ1-1
DNA: TGTGCCTGGAGTGTTGGCAGCTACACCGGGGAGCTGTTTTTT; CDR3: CAWSVGSYTGELFF; D: -; V: TRBV30; J: TRBJ2-2
DNA: TGTGCCTGGACTCCTGCGGGAGGGGGCAACGAGCAGTACTTC; CDR3: CAWTPAGGGNEQYF; D: TRBD2; V: TRBV30; J: TRBJ2-7
DNA: TGTGCCAGCAGCTTCGACTCAGGGGGCTACTATGGCTACACCTTC; CDR3: CASSFDSGGYYGYTF; D: TRBD1; V: TRBV13; J: TRBJ1-2
DNA: TGTGCCTGGAGGGTAAGGGGTTTCAACGAGCAGTACTTC; CDR3: CAWRVRGFNEQYF; D: -; V: TRBV30; J: TRBJ2-7
DNA: TGTGCCAGCAACATACAGATGGGGTTGGACTCCTATAATTCACCCCTCCACTTT; CDR3: CASNIQMGLDSYNSPLHF; D: -; V: TRBV5-6; J: TRBJ1-6